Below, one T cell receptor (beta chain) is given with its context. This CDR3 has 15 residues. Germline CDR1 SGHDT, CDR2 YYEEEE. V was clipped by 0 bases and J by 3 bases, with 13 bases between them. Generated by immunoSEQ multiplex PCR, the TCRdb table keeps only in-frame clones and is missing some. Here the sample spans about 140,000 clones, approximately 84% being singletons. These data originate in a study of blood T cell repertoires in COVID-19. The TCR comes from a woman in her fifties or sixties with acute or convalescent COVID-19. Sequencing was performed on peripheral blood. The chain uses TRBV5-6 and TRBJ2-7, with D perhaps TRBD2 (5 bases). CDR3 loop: CASSLDGGLNYEQYF. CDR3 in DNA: TGTGCCAGCAGCTTGGATGGAGGCCTAAACTACGAGCAGTACTTC.